This T cell receptor (beta chain) was captured in a study of shared clonotypes between healthy human individuals. A note on this clone: What it binds is unknown.

Terminally differentiated effector memory CD45RA+ cells were excluded from the naive CD8 cells, which were CD45RO-negative and positively selected for CCR7. Germline V gives CDR1 MNHEY, CDR2 SMNVEV (reference sequence). V was shortened by 4 bases and J by 8 bases, with 8 bases between the two germline ends. This CDR3 region has 12 residues. It was across several immunoSEQ plates that each subset's genomic DNA was evenly split. Measured with immunoSEQ multiplex PCR; TCRdb has only the in-frame clones, and not every one. The sample lists more than 550,000 clones, around 90% seen once, with approximately 22% in the top ten. Notes on the study in general: The researchers took only blood, and tissue repertoires probably look different.

J is TRBJ2-2 and V is TRBV27; D gene uncertain. The sample comprised naive CD8+ T cells sorted from blood. This receptor was identified in a man under 40 in good health. The CDR3 DNA follows: TGTGCCAGCAGTTATCCGCGGGGGGAGCTGTTTTTT. As protein: CASSYPRGELFF.